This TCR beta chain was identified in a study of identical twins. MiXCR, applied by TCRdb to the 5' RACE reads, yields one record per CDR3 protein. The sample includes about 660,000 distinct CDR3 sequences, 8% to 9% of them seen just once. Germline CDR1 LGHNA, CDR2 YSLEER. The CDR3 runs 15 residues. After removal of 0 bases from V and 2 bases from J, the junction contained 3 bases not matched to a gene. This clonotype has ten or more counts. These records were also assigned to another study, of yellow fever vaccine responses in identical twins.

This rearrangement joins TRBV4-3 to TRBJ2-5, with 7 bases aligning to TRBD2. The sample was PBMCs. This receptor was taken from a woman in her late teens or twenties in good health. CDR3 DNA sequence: TGCGCCAGCAGCCAAGATTTTAGCGGGCAAGAGACCCAGTACTTC. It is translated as CASSQDFSGQETQYF.